This paragraph reports one T cell receptor (beta chain). The target antigen is unknown. Each donor supplied 7.5 to 10 milliliters of peripheral blood. These data are taken from a study of blood T cells in healthy people across ages. Whole-study context: Template switching recovered approximately one barcoded beta molecule for every two T cells. General study results and limits: Reliance upon unsorted PBMCs precluded definitive naive versus antigen-experienced comparison. Possibly, changes in expanded clonotypes were confounded because donor CMV status was unknown.

From germline, CDR1 is SGDLS and CDR2 YYNGEE. Trimming removed 0 bases from V and 6 bases from J; junction bases left unmatched: 9. This CDR3 comprises 16 residues. Primed by a sample-barcoded 5' primer and a J-beta primer mix, a second PCR proceeded for roughly 7 to 11 cycles. TCRdb re-called the 5' RACE reads with MiXCR, one entry per CDR3 protein. The sample lists approximately 2,000,000 distinct CDR3 sequences; about two fifths were seen once. Sequencing was performed on blood. The rearrangement joins TRBV9 to TRBJ2-3; TRBD2 agrees at 8 bases. The sequence derives from a human donor in good health. The CDR3 bases are TGTGCCAGCAGCGTAGCTTCATCGGTAGCGGGGGATACGCAGTATTTT. This sequence encodes CASSVASSVAGDTQYF.